This T cell receptor (beta chain) is from a study of T cell responses to AZD1222 COVID-19 vaccine (dated by TCRdb to the early 2020s). With regard to the full study: AZD1222 recipients whose second dose came at about 4 weeks and those whose second dose came at about 12 weeks were combined into one group, since spike-specific TCR depth and breadth did not differ between the two schedules. A total of roughly 240 trial participants underwent TCR sequencing, of whom 207 received two doses of AZD1222 and around 25 received two doses of the MenACWY control vaccine. Enrollment into the trials was organized by age into subgroups of 18-55, 56-69 and 70-plus years, and those subgroups contained roughly 150, 30 and 60 TCR-sequenced participants, respectively. The investigation overall reported the following: The vaccine-associated CD4 TCRs covered the entire spike protein, and the dominant responses fell in regions 160-218 and 743-854. In the small 56-69-year group, the increase in depth fell short of significance, most likely because of low power. Conclusions about previously exposed vaccinees are limited because only six or seven AZD1222 recipients were SARS-CoV-2 seropositive at baseline. Because no day 14 peak-response samples were available, the repertoires could be characterized only after the peak T cell response. Reportedly, close to half of the unique spike-specific TCRs recognized epitopes lying outside the regions that are mutated in the B.1.351 and B.1.1.7 variants. Spike-specific TCR breadth and depth rose significantly after two AZD1222 doses compared with day 0 and with MenACWY recipients. Participants were mostly white British, with more females than males. The authors suggested clonal diversity may have been underestimated.

A remark on this clone: The clone's antigen remains unknown. Base qualities are not provided; no much larger clone lies one nucleotide away.

What this sample's time point label stands for: baseline before first vaccination. The vaccinee samples were drawn from two UK trials, COV001 and COV002, one of which was a single-blind randomized controlled phase 2/3 trial testing AZD1222 (ChAdOx1 nCoV-19) in healthy adults. For TCRbeta chain sequencing, PBMC samples from trial participants were taken at day 0 and at day 28 after the second dose. The germline V gene (reference sequence) gives CDR1 as SGHNT and CDR2 as YYREEE. Counted from cysteine to phenylalanine, this CDR3 has 15 amino acids. Only the CDR3 DNA stays, 45 bases, in frame from base 1. V is pared back by 7 bases and J by 0 bases, with 14 bases lying between the germline termini. The CDR3 regions of human TCRbeta chains were analyzed by immunosequencing. In the source study's methods: TCRs in the repertoires were compared against a reference library of SARS-CoV-2-specific TCRs that had been generated with the MIRA antigen-specificity platform. Breadth was defined as the fraction of unique TCRs that were SARS-CoV-2-associated, and depth was defined as the fraction of total T cells that were SARS-CoV-2-associated. Using the MIRA data, each spike-specific TCR was mapped to the spike region that the TCR reacts to and placed in a CD4 or CD8 class. Log10-transformed breadth and depth values were compared by one-way ANOVA with Sidak's multiple comparisons tests. This is the immuneACCESS table as TCRdb keeps it, with only in-frame sequences that have V and J called. A part of the clones is gone; compared with another copy, unresolved V genes explain less than half, and the rest is unexplained. V and J calls and clone size are given by that table; D and trimming were obtained from the DNA. For this sample the table gives some 97,000 clones, of which about 83% were detected only once. Around 3.2% of the sample is in the top ten clones.

The chain is made from TRBV5-4 and TRBJ1-3; no D segment can be confidently identified. The clonotype comes from an adult in good health. Specimen: peripheral blood, collected on day 0 of AZD1222 vaccination. The nucleotides read TGTGCCAGCCGGCCAGGCAGCGGCTCTGGAAACACCATATATTTT. The encoded protein is CASRPGSGSGNTIYF.